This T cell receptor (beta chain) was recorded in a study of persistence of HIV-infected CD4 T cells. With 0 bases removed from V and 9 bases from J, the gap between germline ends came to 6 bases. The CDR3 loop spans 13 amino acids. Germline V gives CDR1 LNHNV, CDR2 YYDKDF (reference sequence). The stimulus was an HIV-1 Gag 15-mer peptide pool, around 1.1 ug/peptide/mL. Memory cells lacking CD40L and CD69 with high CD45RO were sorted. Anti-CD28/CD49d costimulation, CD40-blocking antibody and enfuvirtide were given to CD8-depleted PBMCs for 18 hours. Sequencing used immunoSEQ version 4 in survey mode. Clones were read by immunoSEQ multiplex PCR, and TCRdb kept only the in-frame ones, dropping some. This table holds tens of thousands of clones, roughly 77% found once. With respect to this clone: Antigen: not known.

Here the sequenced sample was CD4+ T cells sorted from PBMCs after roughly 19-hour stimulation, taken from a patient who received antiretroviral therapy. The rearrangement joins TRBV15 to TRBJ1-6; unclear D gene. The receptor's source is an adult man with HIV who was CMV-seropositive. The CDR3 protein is CATSRDRTSPLHF. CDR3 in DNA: TGTGCCACCAGCAGAGATCGGACTTCACCCCTCCACTTT. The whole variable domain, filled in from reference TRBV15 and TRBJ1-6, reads DAMVIQNPRYQVTQFGKPVTLSCSQTLNHNVMYWYQQKSSQAPKLLFHYYDKDFNNEADTPDNFQSRRPNTSFCFLDIRSPGLGDTAMYLCATSRDRTSPLHFGNGTRLTVT.